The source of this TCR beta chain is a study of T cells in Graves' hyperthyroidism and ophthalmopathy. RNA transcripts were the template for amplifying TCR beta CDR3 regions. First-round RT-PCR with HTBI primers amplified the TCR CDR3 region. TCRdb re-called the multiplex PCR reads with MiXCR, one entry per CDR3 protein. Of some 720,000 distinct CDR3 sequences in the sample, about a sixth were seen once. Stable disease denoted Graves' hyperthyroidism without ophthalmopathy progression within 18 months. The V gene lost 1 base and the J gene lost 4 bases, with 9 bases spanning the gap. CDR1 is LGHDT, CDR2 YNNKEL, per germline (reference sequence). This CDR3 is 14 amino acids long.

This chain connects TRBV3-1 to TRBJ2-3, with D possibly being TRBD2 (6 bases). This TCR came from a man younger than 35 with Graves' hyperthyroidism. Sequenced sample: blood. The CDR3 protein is CASSQAGEADTQYF. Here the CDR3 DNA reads TGTGCCAGCAGCCAAGCGGGAGAAGCAGATACGCAGTATTTT.